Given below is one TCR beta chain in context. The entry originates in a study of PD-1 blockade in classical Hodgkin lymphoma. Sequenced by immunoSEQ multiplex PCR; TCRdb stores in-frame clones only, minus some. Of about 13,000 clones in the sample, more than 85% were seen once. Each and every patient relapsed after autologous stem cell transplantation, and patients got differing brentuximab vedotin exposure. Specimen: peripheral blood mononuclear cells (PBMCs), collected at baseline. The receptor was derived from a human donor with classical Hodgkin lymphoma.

The DNA for the CDR3 is TGTGCCAGCAGGGAACGGGGGGGCACAGATACGCAGTATTTT. Its translation is CASRERGGTDTQYF. The chain couples TRBV5-4 to TRBJ2-3; 7 bases are shared with TRBD2. The junction had 4 bases not matched to a gene; V was cut back by 5 bases and J by 1 base. Germline CDR1 is SGHNT and CDR2 is YYREEE (reference sequence). The CDR3 length is 14 residues.